One T cell receptor beta chain is described in this entry. With 6 bases removed from V and 4 bases from J, the gap between germline ends came to 18 bases. The CDR3 contains 15 residues. Germline assignment: CDR1 MDHEN and CDR2 SYDVKM. Measured with immunoSEQ multiplex PCR; TCRdb has only the in-frame clones, and not every one. The profile shows approximately 140,000 clones, 90% to 95% of them singletons. This sample is drawn from a study of control samples from healthy donors and cancer patients. Sequencing input: blood. The source of this sequence is a man between 18 and 29 years old in good health. V is TRBV28 and J is TRBJ2-5; D is possibly TRBD1 (6 bases). The CDR3 DNA follows: TGTGCCAGCAGACCAGGGACAATTCGGGGAGAGACCCAGTACTTC. Translating it yields CASRPGTIRGETQYF.